This T cell receptor beta chain came from a study of technical replicates of blood from a handful of donors. Germline CDR1 is LGHNT and CDR2 is FRNRAP. V lost 1 base and J lost 13; bases outside the gene matches: 5. The CDR3 runs to 13 residues. This clone appeared once. Clones were sequenced by immunoSEQ multiplex PCR, and TCRdb holds only the in-frame ones, with some missing. The data show 50,000 to 70,000 clones, just over 90% seen once. The material sequenced was PBMCs. The sequence derives from a human donor in good health. Some clones in this sample may be carry-over from other donors' samples. The rearrangement joins TRBV12-5 to TRBJ2-3, with 10 bases identical to TRBD1. CDR3 in DNA: TGTGCTAGTGGTTTGGACCCCGGGACAGGGGAGTATTTT. Amino acid sequence: CASGLDPGTGEYF.